The next 31 T cell receptor beta chains were all read from a single sample in a study of post-analysis software for immune sequencing data. Findings and caveats of the study: Patients showed TRBV5-6, TRBV5-1 and TRBV20-1 among 4 or 5 TRBV segments more frequent than in controls.

No antigen has been identified for these receptors. TCR beta cDNA libraries had unique molecular identifiers. TCRdb reanalysed the PCR reads using MiXCR and keeps one entry per CDR3 protein. This table holds hundreds of thousands of distinct CDR3 sequences, 40% to 50% found once. What was sequenced was blood. The receptors come from a girl aged 10-17 years with multiple sclerosis.

CDR3 sequence: CSARTGTRRMDEQYF. CDR3 nucleotide sequence: TGCAGTGCTAGAACCGGGACTAGGAGGATGGATGAGCAGTACTTC. V is TRBV20-1 and J is TRBJ2-5; TRBD2 matches at 8 bases. The CDR3 length is 15 residues. The germline gives CDR1 DFQATT, CDR2 SNEGSKA (reference sequence). Losses at the gene ends were 2 bases for V and 11 bases for J; bases not matched to a gene: 16.

V is TRBV6-5 and J is TRBJ2-5; either TRBD1 or TRBD2 may fit D (7 bases each). The J call may be in error: the DNA end matches TRBJ2-7 better. The CDR3 extends over 15 amino acids. The germline gives CDR1 MNHEY, CDR2 SVGAGI. CDR3 DNA: TGTGCCAGCAGACACCTGCAGGGGGGAGGGAACGAGCAGTACTTC. Translating it yields CASRHLQGGGNEQYF.

The V call is TRBV20-1, the J call TRBJ1-2; TRBD1 might be the D (5 bases). Trimming took 3 bases from V and 6 from J, leaving 17 bases between them. The CDR3 is 14 amino acids. CDR1 is DFQATT and CDR2 is SNEGSKA in the germline V gene (reference sequence). The CDR3 here is CSARWTAGGNGYTF. The DNA for the CDR3 is TGCAGTGCTAGGTGGACCGCGGGGGGGAATGGCTACACCTTC.

The chain combines TRBV29-1 with TRBJ2-7; 8 nucleotides line up with TRBD2. Germline V lookup: CDR1 SQVTM, CDR2 ANQGSEA. This CDR3 contains 13 residues. V was pared by 4 bases and J by 5 bases, with 7 bases of the junction left unmatched. This CDR3 is CSVASGGIDEQYF. Written as DNA, the CDR3 is TGCAGCGTTGCCTCGGGAGGGATCGACGAGCAGTACTTC.

The chain has TRBV12-3 or TRBV12-4 and TRBJ2-5; 8 bases fit TRBD2. The DNA end is more similar to TRBJ2-7, so the J call may be wrong. There are 13 residues in the CDR3. The CDR3 region is CASRPTSVYEQYF. In DNA, the CDR3 is TGTGCCAGCAGGCCGACTAGCGTCTACGAGCAGTACTTC.

This clonotype showed up just a few times. The chain joins TRBV7-2 to TRBJ2-7, with 8 positions matching TRBD2. This CDR3 contains 15 residues. Germline V gene sequence: CDR1 SGHTA, CDR2 FQGNSA. Trimming cost V 0 bases and J 2 bases; bases outside gene matches: 3. DNA of the CDR3: TGTGCCAGCAGCTTAGCTAGCGGGGTTACCTACGAGCAGTACTTC. This gives the protein CASSLASGVTYEQYF.

The gene calls are TRBV4-1 and TRBJ1-2; D remains ambiguous. The CDR3 covers 15 residues. Germline V gene sequence: CDR1 MGHRA, CDR2 YSYEKL. Trimming took 4 bases from V and 3 from J, leaving 15 bases between them. CDR3 DNA: TGCGCCAGCAGCCCAGAGCCAAATCAGGACTATGGCTACACCTTC. It yields the protein CASSPEPNQDYGYTF.

This clonotype was seen just once. The CDR3 coding sequence is TGTGCCAGCAGTCCAAAGAGGGGAGGGGATGAAAAACTGTTTTTT. Amino acid sequence: CASSPKRGGDEKLFF. The rearrangement uses TRBV12-3 or TRBV12-4 and TRBJ1-4; possible D gene TRBD1, 5 bases. V was clipped by 5 bases and J by 6 bases, with 16 bases between them. The CDR3 runs 15 residues.

This clonotype appeared a few times. The chain combines TRBV12-3 or TRBV12-4 with TRBJ2-7; TRBD1 aligns across 9 bases. J was trimmed by 4 bases and V by 7 bases; bases with no gene match: 8. The CDR3 extends over 14 amino acids. Here the CDR3 DNA reads TGTGCCAGCACTACCGGGACAGGGTTTTACGAGCAGTACTTC. It specifies CASTTGTGFYEQYF.

The CDR3: CSAREGLAGPGGTQYF. The CDR3 bases are TGCAGTGCTAGAGAGGGACTAGCGGGGCCTGGAGGGACCCAGTACTTC. V usage is TRBV20-1 and J usage is TRBJ2-7; TRBD2 matches 13 bases. The end of the DNA fits TRBJ2-5 better, so the J call may be wrong. Germline CDR1 DFQATT, CDR2 SNEGSKA (reference sequence). The CDR3 has 16 residues.

This clonotype was seen only a few times. The chain uses TRBV24-1 and TRBJ2-6; D is uncertain. Germline CDR1 is KGHDR and CDR2 is SFDVKD. This CDR3 is built from 17 residues. V was shortened by 3 bases and J by 0 bases, with 11 bases between the two germline ends. This CDR3 is CATSDSPSGSGANVLTF. In DNA form, the CDR3 reads TGTGCCACCAGTGATAGCCCGTCGGGCTCTGGGGCCAACGTCCTGACTTTC.

In this sample, this clonotype turned up a few times. V and J are TRBV29-1 and TRBJ2-7; possible D gene TRBD1, 7 bases. V lost 7 bases and J 3 bases, leaving 22 bases between the germline ends. Germline-derived CDR1 and CDR2 are SQVTM and ANQGSEA. The CDR3 runs to 15 residues. The DNA of the CDR3 is TGCAGCGCCACCAGGGGGGCCTCCTCCTACTACGAGCAGTACTTC. Its translation: CSATRGASSYYEQYF.

This chain uses TRBV7-3 with TRBJ1-2; TRBD1 agrees at 10 bases. Germline values: CDR1 SGHTA, CDR2 FQGTGA. CDR3 length: 14 residues. V was pared by 4 bases and J by 8 bases, with 7 bases of the junction left unmatched. In DNA form, the CDR3 reads TGTGCCAGCAGCTCTGGGACAGGGGAACGGGGCTACACCTTC. As protein: CASSSGTGERGYTF.

A few counts support this clonotype. The chain employs TRBV27 and TRBJ2-7; TRBD2 aligns across 11 bases. Germline CDR1 MNHEY, CDR2 SMNVEV (reference sequence). There are 17 residues in the CDR3. J lost 3 bases, V lost 0 bases, and 7 bases had no gene match. In DNA, the CDR3 is TGTGCCAGCAGTTTATCGATTCCCGGGACTAGCGGCTACGAGCAGTACTTC. Translation: CASSLSIPGTSGYEQYF.

This clonotype was counted a few times. V usage is TRBV7-3 and J usage is TRBJ2-5, with 8 bases matching TRBD2. The CDR3 loop spans 13 amino acids. The germline V gene encodes CDR1 SGHTA and CDR2 FQGTGA. The V segment lost 6 bases and the J segment 11 bases; nucleotides outside the gene matches: 11. The CDR3 loop reads CASSSGLDAEQYF. For the CDR3, the DNA is TGTGCCAGCAGTTCGGGACTAGACGCGGAGCAGTACTTC.

This rearrangement joins TRBV5-1 to TRBJ2-3, with TRBD2 identical over 13 bases. This CDR3 has 18 residues. Germline V gene data show CDR1 as SGHRS and CDR2 as YFSETQ. Germline trimming cut 1 base from V and 2 bases from J; bases unmatched to any gene: 7. The CDR3 coding sequence is TGCGCCAGCAGCTTGACCGGGACTAGCGGGACCGTCACAGATACGCAGTATTTT. It yields the protein CASSLTGTSGTVTDTQYF.

The V gene is TRBV5-1, the J gene TRBJ1-5, with 7 positions matching TRBD1. Trimming took 0 bases from V and 4 from J; bases not matched to a gene: 4. Germline V gene lookup returns CDR1 SGHRS and CDR2 YFSETQ. This CDR3 region has 15 residues. The CDR3 reads CASSLGGTANQPQHF. CDR3 sequence (DNA): TGCGCCAGCAGCTTGGGCGGGACAGCAAATCAGCCCCAGCATTTT. Combining the CDR3 with reference TRBV5-1 and TRBJ1-5 gives the whole variable domain KAGVTQTPRYLIKTRGQQVTLSCSPISGHRSVSWYQQTPGQGLQFLFEYFSETQRNKGNFPGRFSGRQFSNSRSEMNVSTLELGDSALYLCASSLGGTANQPQHFGDGTRLSIL.

V and J are TRBV10-3 and TRBJ1-2; the D is unclear. The CDR3 contains 14 residues. The V end was cut by 0 bases, the J end by 1 base, with 6 bases between. Germline assignment: CDR1 ENHRY and CDR2 SYGVKD. DNA for the CDR3: TGTGCCATCAGTGAGTCTGAAGTTAACTATGGCTACACCTTC. Translation: CAISESEVNYGYTF.

The count of this clonotype is one. This may come from a read error, since a much larger clone is one base off. The chain recombines TRBV12-3 or TRBV12-4 with TRBJ2-1, with TRBD2 matching 13 bases. The length of the CDR3 is 14 residues. The CDR3 DNA reads as TGTGTCACCGGGACTAGCGGGAACAACAATGAGCAGTTCTTC. Translation: CVTGTSGNNNEQFF.

The genes are TRBV5-1 and TRBJ1-1, with 7 bases aligning to TRBD1. From germline, CDR1 is SGHRS and CDR2 YFSETQ. V dropped 8 bases and J dropped 2; count of bases not matched to a gene: 6. The CDR3 runs 13 residues. The CDR3 region has the DNA TGCGCCAGTTGGACAGGATCCAACACTGAAGCTTTCTTT. Its translation: CASWTGSNTEAFF.

This chain connects TRBV20-1 to TRBJ2-3, with TRBD2 matching over 7 bases. The V and J ends lost 3 bases and 1 base, in that order; junction bases with no gene match: 7. Germline loops: CDR1 DFQATT, CDR2 SNEGSKA (reference sequence). This CDR3 comprises 15 residues. CDR3: CSASPQGRGTDTQYF. The CDR3 nucleotides read TGCAGTGCTAGTCCCCAAGGGAGGGGCACAGATACGCAGTATTTT.

This clonotype was counted once. This rearrangement joins TRBV29-1 to TRBJ2-1; D is undetermined. Germline assignment: CDR1 SQVTM and CDR2 ANQGSEA. Trimming cost V 4 bases and J 0 bases, with 10 bases left between them. The length of the CDR3 is 14 residues. The CDR3 bases are TGCAGCGTTGGGGCGGTCCTCTCCTACAATGAGCAGTTCTTC. Translation gives CSVGAVLSYNEQFF.

At least ten counts were recorded for this clonotype. The rearrangement joins TRBV25-1 to TRBJ2-7, with 8 bases matching TRBD1. J gave up 2 bases and V 6 bases, and 3 bases lay outside the gene matches. From germline, CDR1 is MGHDK and CDR2 SYGVNS. This CDR3 has 13 residues. The CDR3 loop reads CASSRTGPYEQYF. CDR3 coding DNA: TGTGCCAGCAGCCGGACAGGGCCCTACGAGCAGTACTTC.

This clonotype appeared a few times. The CDR3 spells CSAPGEGNWGYTF. Written as DNA, the CDR3 is TGCAGTGCTCCGGGAGAGGGCAATTGGGGCTACACCTTC. The J gene is TRBJ1-2, the V gene TRBV20-1; D remains ambiguous. CDR1 is DFQATT, CDR2 SNEGSKA, per germline (reference sequence). The CDR3 is 13 residues long. The ends were cut back, 5 bases at V and 8 bases at J, with 18 bases in the middle.

This chain uses TRBV11-3 with TRBJ2-7; D might be TRBD2 (5 bases). The CDR3 is 15 amino acids. V lost 1 base and J 0 bases, leaving 10 bases between the germline ends. Germline V CDR1 and CDR2: SGHNT, YENEEA. The CDR3 coding sequence is TGTGCCAGCAGCTTAGCGGGGATGAGCTCCTACGAGCAGTACTTC. This sequence encodes CASSLAGMSSYEQYF.

V gene TRBV7-2 combines with J gene TRBJ2-4; 7 positions match TRBD2. V shed 1 base and J 6 bases; nucleotides not matched to a gene: 9. The CDR3 spans 16 residues. Germline V lookup: CDR1 SGHTA, CDR2 FQGNSA. This CDR3 is CASSLDAGAYGNIQYF. The CDR3 bases are TGTGCCAGCAGCTTAGATGCGGGAGCTTATGGAAACATTCAGTACTTC.

This clonotype was seen more than once but under ten times. The chain recombines TRBV30 with TRBJ2-6, with 8 bases aligning to TRBD2. Losses at the gene ends were 2 bases for V and 3 bases for J; bases not matched to a gene: 6. The germline gives CDR1 GTSNPN, CDR2 SVGIG (reference sequence). The CDR3 contains 16 residues. The CDR3: CAWSFAGGNGANVLTF. The CDR3 coding sequence is TGTGCCTGGAGTTTCGCGGGGGGAAATGGGGCCAACGTCCTGACTTTC.

In this sample, this clonotype turned up a few times. The V and J genes are TRBV10-3 and TRBJ2-5; D is possibly TRBD1 or TRBD2 (5 bases each). The CDR3 has 14 residues. V lost 0 bases and J lost 0, with 5 bases in between. Germline values: CDR1 ENHRY, CDR2 SYGVKD. CDR3 sequence (DNA): TGTGCCATCAGTGAGTCGGGACACCAAGAGACCCAGTACTTC. Amino acid sequence: CAISESGHQETQYF.

V gene TRBV24-1 combines with J gene TRBJ2-5; D is uncertain. The germline V gene encodes CDR1 KGHDR and CDR2 SFDVKD. The CDR3 runs to 13 residues. V lost 4 bases, J lost 1 base, and 6 bases lay in between. CDR3 protein: CATSDPIQETQYF. Here the CDR3 DNA reads TGTGCCACCAGTGACCCTATCCAAGAGACCCAGTACTTC.

The chain has TRBV28 and TRBJ1-2, with no clear D. Trimming took off 5 bases at V and 8 bases at J, with 12 bases between the two ends. CDR3 length equals 12 residues. Germline lookup yields CDR1 MDHEN and CDR2 SYDVKM. DNA for the CDR3: TGTGCCAGCAGTCTCGACATGGGAGGCTACACCTTC. Amino acids: CASSLDMGGYTF.

The chain combines TRBV5-1 with TRBJ2-1; 7 bases are a match to TRBD1. Unmatched junction bases numbered 14, after V lost 4 bases and J lost 13 bases. Germline CDR1 reads SGHRS; CDR2 reads YFSETQ. This CDR3 has 14 amino acids. CDR3 bases: TGCGCCAGCAGCGAGGGACAGATTCAAGAGACCCAGTTCTTC. Translated, it gives CASSEGQIQETQFF. The variable domain in full, completed from reference TRBV5-1 and TRBJ2-1, reads KAGVTQTPRYLIKTRGQQVTLSCSPISGHRSVSWYQQTPGQGLQFLFEYFSETQRNKGNFPGRFSGRQFSNSRSEMNVSTLELGDSALYLCASSEGQIQETQFFGPGTRLTVL.